These 20 T cell receptor beta chains originate from one sample sequenced in a study of blood T cell repertoires in COVID-19 (TCRdb year 2020). The library was prepared using the immunoSEQ multiplex PCR assay. Here the immuneACCESS table is served through TCRdb, limited to in-frame sequences with V and J called. Missing clones are a known gap in these copies; in checked studies unresolved V genes cover under half, and the rest lacks a known reason. This sample is represented by about 98,000 clones; roughly 92% of them were singletons. The top ten constitute 1.9% of the sample. Sequenced: peripheral blood. The receptors were sampled from a woman aged 50 to 60 with COVID-19, enrolled during active disease.

The V gene is TRBV28, the J gene TRBJ1-1; the D gene is possibly TRBD1 (6 bases). Germline V lookup: CDR1 MDHEN, CDR2 SYDVKM. Trimming pared 5 bases from V and 2 bases from J, leaving 27 bases between. The CDR3 is 19 residues long. The CDR3 sequence is CASSPHVVGQGSFNTEAFF. CDR3 bases: TGTGCCAGCAGTCCCCATGTCGTCGGGCAGGGGAGCTTTAACACTGAAGCTTTCTTT.

The chain combines TRBV19 with TRBJ2-7, with 8 bases fitting TRBD2. CDR3 length: 15 amino acids. V was pared by 6 bases and J by 0 bases, with 7 bases of the junction left unmatched. Germline V gives CDR1 LNHDA, CDR2 SQIVND (reference sequence). This CDR3 reads CASSAGAGGSYEQYF. The CDR3 bases are TGTGCCAGTAGCGCTGGGGCGGGGGGCTCCTACGAGCAGTACTTC.

This clone was observed a handful of times. The chain links TRBV27 to TRBJ1-1; possible D gene TRBD1, 5 bases. Germline V gene lookup returns CDR1 MNHEY and CDR2 SMNVEV (reference sequence). CDR3 length equals 16 residues. The germline V and J ends were trimmed by 6 bases and 3 bases, with 20 bases remaining between them. CDR3 region: CASSPNQGLVYTEAFF. CDR3 coding DNA: TGTGCCAGCAGCCCAAACCAGGGTTTAGTGTACACTGAAGCTTTCTTT.

The chain uses TRBV28 and TRBJ1-3; 9 bases fit TRBD1. V shed 4 bases, J shed 7 bases, and the junction held 8 bases outside the gene matches. From germline, CDR1 is MDHEN and CDR2 SYDVKM. The CDR3 extends over 15 amino acids. CDR3 nucleotides: TGTGCCAGCAGTTCCCCCTCTGACAGGGGGAACACCATATATTTT. Translating it yields CASSSPSDRGNTIYF.

The chain combines TRBV5-4 with TRBJ1-2; 8 bases map to TRBD1. The CDR3 has 14 amino acids. Unmatched junction bases numbered 1, after V lost 0 bases and J lost 3 bases. Germline CDR1 reads SGHNT; CDR2 reads YYREEE (reference sequence). The CDR3 loop reads CASSLATGDYGYTF. The CDR3 region has the DNA TGTGCCAGCAGCTTGGCGACAGGGGACTATGGCTACACCTTC. The full variable domain, in which reference TRBV5-4 and TRBJ1-2 provide the parts outside the CDR3, is ETGVTQSPTHLIKTRGQQVTLRCSSQSGHNTVSWYQQALGQGPQFIFQYYREEENGRGNFPPRFSGLQFPNYSSELNVNALELDDSALYLCASSLATGDYGYTFGSGTRLTVV.

The chain links TRBV10-3 to TRBJ1-1, with D uncertain. The germline V gene encodes CDR1 ENHRY and CDR2 SYGVKD. The CDR3 length is 15 residues. The V gene lost 0 bases and the J gene lost 1 base, with 9 bases spanning the gap. DNA for the CDR3: TGTGCCATCAGTGAGTCCGGTACGCGGAACACTGAAGCTTTCTTT. Translating it yields CAISESGTRNTEAFF.

The DNA of the CDR3 is TGCGCCAGCAGCTTGTCTCCGGGCGGGAGTTCACCCCTCCACTTT. Its protein is CASSLSPGGSSPLHF. The chain has TRBV5-1 and TRBJ1-6, with D hard to call. V was clipped by 1 base and J by 9 bases, with 14 bases between them. The CDR3 extends over 15 amino acids. CDR1 and CDR2 from the germline V gene are SGHRS and YFSETQ.

This chain links TRBV7-8 with TRBJ2-1; 7 bases are shared with TRBD2. V shed 8 bases and J 3 bases; nucleotides not matched to a gene: 7. Germline values: CDR1 SGHVS, CDR2 FQNEAQ. CDR3 length equals 14 residues. Here the CDR3 reads CASRGGPNYNEQFF. The CDR3 DNA follows: TGTGCCAGCCGCGGGGGACCGAACTACAATGAGCAGTTCTTC.

This rearrangement joins TRBV29-1 to TRBJ1-2, with 7 bases that match TRBD1. J lost 3 bases, V lost 5 bases, and 3 bases had no gene match. The CDR3 consists of 12 residues. Germline V gives CDR1 SQVTM, CDR2 ANQGSEA. Here the CDR3 reads CSVPGQDYGYTF. The CDR3 DNA follows: TGCAGCGTTCCAGGACAGGACTATGGCTACACCTTC.

The chain links TRBV2 to TRBJ2-2, with D maybe TRBD2 (6 bases). The CDR3 sequence is 15 residues long. Trimming cost V 7 bases and J 10 bases, with 22 bases left between them. Germline CDR1 is SNHLY and CDR2 is FYNNEI. The CDR3 DNA is TGTGCCAGCAATAGGAGGGGCCCTTTGAACAAGGAGCTGTTTTTT. Translating it yields CASNRRGPLNKELFF.

The V and J genes are TRBV19 and TRBJ1-2; possible D gene TRBD1, 6 bases. The V end was cut by 8 bases, the J end by 2 bases, with 12 bases between. The CDR3 covers 13 residues. Germline V CDR1 and CDR2: LNHDA, SQIVND (reference sequence). The CDR3 region is CASRWTENYGYTF. The CDR3 nucleotides are TGTGCCAGTCGGTGGACAGAAAACTATGGCTACACCTTC. Full variable domain (rest looked up from reference TRBV19 and TRBJ1-2): DGGITQSPKYLFRKEGQNVTLSCEQNLNHDAMYWYRQDPGQGLRLIYYSQIVNDFQKGDIAEGYSVSREKKESFPLTVTSAQKNPTAFYLCASRWTENYGYTFGSGTRLTVV.

The V call is TRBV11-2, the J call TRBJ1-4; 8 nucleotides align to TRBD1. The trim removed 3 bases at V and 4 bases at J, leaving 1 base unmatched. The CDR3 is 14 residues long. Germline V gene data show CDR1 as SGHAT and CDR2 as FQNNGV. CDR3 protein: CASSLDRVNEKLFF. The CDR3 region has the DNA TGTGCCAGCAGCTTGGACAGGGTTAATGAAAAACTGTTTTTT.

This sequence joins TRBV19 and TRBJ1-1; 8 nucleotides match TRBD1. Germline values: CDR1 LNHDA, CDR2 SQIVND (reference sequence). V was clipped by 3 bases and J by 2 bases; unmatched bases: 5. CDR3 length: 15 amino acids. This CDR3 is CASSISTGGNTEAFF. In DNA form, the CDR3 reads TGTGCCAGTAGTATCTCCACAGGGGGAAACACTGAAGCTTTCTTT.

V and J are TRBV20-1 and TRBJ2-2; TRBD2 might be the D (5 bases). The length of the CDR3 is 13 residues. Per the germline V gene, CDR1 is DFQATT and CDR2 is SNEGSKA (reference sequence). The germline V and J ends were trimmed by 3 bases and 5 bases, with 10 bases remaining between them. The CDR3: CSASTGGTGELFF. CDR3 DNA sequence: TGCAGTGCTAGTACTGGCGGGACCGGGGAGCTGTTTTTT.

This clone was picked up one time. This chain joins TRBV7-9 and TRBJ2-1; D perhaps matches TRBD2 (6 bases). V lost 1 base to trimming and J lost 4 bases, with 11 bases between them. The CDR3 extends over 15 amino acids. The V gene's germline CDR1 is SEHNR and CDR2 FQNEAQ (reference sequence). CDR3 sequence reads: CASSLDGGFYNEQFF. For the CDR3, the DNA is TGTGCCAGCAGCTTAGACGGGGGATTTTACAATGAGCAGTTCTTC.

This rearrangement joins TRBV30 to TRBJ2-3, with 8 bases identical to TRBD1. The junction had 4 bases not matched to a gene; V was cut back by 3 bases and J by 8 bases. Germline V gene sequence: CDR1 GTSNPN, CDR2 SVGIG (reference sequence). This CDR3 contains 12 residues. Written as DNA, the CDR3 is TGTGCCTGGAGCCCAGGGGGCGGTACGCAGTATTTT. Translated: CAWSPGGGTQYF.

V and J are TRBV28 and TRBJ2-4, with 7 bases aligning to TRBD1. V lost 2 bases and J lost 6; bases outside the gene matches: 4. This CDR3 has 14 residues. Germline loops: CDR1 MDHEN, CDR2 SYDVKM. CDR3 amino acids: CASSLVGQINIQYF. Here the CDR3 DNA reads TGTGCCAGCAGTTTAGTGGGACAGATAAACATTCAGTACTTC.

The chain is built from TRBV5-6 and TRBJ1-2; TRBD1 might be the D (6 bases). Between the trimmed V and J ends, which lost 4 bases and 4 bases, there was a span of 14 bases. Germline lookup yields CDR1 SGHDT and CDR2 YYEEEE. This CDR3 spans 14 amino acids. The CDR3: CASSLVTGFYGYTF. DNA for the CDR3: TGTGCCAGCAGCCTGGTGACAGGATTCTATGGCTACACCTTC.

The rearrangement uses TRBV7-7 and TRBJ1-5; no definite D call. V was pared by 2 bases and J by 0 bases, with 11 bases between. The germline V gene has CDR1 SSHAT and CDR2 FNYEAQ (reference sequence). The CDR3 spans 16 residues. CDR3 loop: CASSLYRAYSNQPQHF. DNA for the CDR3: TGTGCCAGCAGCTTATACAGAGCTTATAGCAATCAGCCCCAGCATTTT.

The gene calls are TRBV7-2 and TRBJ2-1, with 12 bases lining up with TRBD2. J gave up 10 bases and V 4 bases, and 11 bases lay outside the gene matches. This CDR3 spans 16 amino acids. In germline, CDR1 is SGHTA, CDR2 FQGNSA. Here the CDR3 DNA reads TGTGCCAGCAGCTCCCTCAGGCGACTAGCGGGGGCGGAGCAGTTCTTC. Protein: CASSSLRRLAGAEQFF.